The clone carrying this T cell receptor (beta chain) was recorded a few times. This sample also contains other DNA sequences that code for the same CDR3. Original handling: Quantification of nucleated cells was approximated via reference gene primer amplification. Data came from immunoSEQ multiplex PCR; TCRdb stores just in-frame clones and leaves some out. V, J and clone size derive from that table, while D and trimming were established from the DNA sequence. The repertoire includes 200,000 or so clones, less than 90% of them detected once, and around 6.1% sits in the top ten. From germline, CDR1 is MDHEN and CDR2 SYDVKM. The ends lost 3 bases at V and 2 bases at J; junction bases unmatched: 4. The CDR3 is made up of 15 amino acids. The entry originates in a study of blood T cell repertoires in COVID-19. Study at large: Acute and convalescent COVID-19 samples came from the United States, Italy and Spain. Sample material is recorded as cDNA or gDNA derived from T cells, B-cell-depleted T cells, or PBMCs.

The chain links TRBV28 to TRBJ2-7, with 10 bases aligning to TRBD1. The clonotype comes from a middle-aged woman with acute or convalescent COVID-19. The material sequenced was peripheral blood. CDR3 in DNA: TGTGCCAGCAGTTTGCCGGGGACAGGGGCCTACGAGCAGTACTTC. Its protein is CASSLPGTGAYEQYF. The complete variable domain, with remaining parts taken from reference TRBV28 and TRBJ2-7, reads DVKVTQSSRYLVKRTGEKVFLECVQDMDHENMFWYRQDPGLGLRLIYFSYDVKMKEKGDIPEGYSVSREKKERFSLILESASTNQTSMYLCASSLPGTGAYEQYFGPGTRLTVT.